These 21 T cell receptor beta chains were sequenced from one sample in a study of a mutant IDH1 vaccine in newly diagnosed glioma. Regarding time point: week 35, safety follow-up. Each dose of the vaccine consisted of 300 ug of mutant IDH1 20-mer peptide, with topical imiquimod. Profiled with immunoSEQ multiplex PCR; TCRdb holds only in-frame clones, not every one. This table holds 58,000 or so clones, 80% to 90% found once. Antigen specificity for these receptors is unknown. The sample in question was PBMCs, obtained from a glioma patient whose treatment included an IDH1 peptide vaccine. The receptors shown here come from a man in his forties or fifties with glioma.

This chain joins TRBV29-1 and TRBJ2-7, with D possibly TRBD1 on 5 matching bases. The CDR3 runs 12 residues. The V and J ends lost 3 bases and 9 bases respectively, with 15 bases between them. Per germline, CDR1 SQVTM and CDR2 ANQGSEA. The CDR3 reads CSVESTGLGQYF. CDR3 nucleotides: TGCAGCGTTGAGTCTACAGGATTGGGGCAGTACTTC.

The chain employs TRBV7-2 and TRBJ2-3, with a weak D call TRBD2 (5 bases). Trimming took off 1 base at V and 0 bases at J, with 11 bases between the two ends. Germline V lookup: CDR1 SGHTA, CDR2 FQGNSA. This CDR3 spans 16 amino acids. This CDR3 reads CASSLGRGISTDTQYF. In DNA, the CDR3 is TGTGCCAGCAGCTTAGGTCGGGGAATTAGCACAGATACGCAGTATTTT.

The CDR3 DNA reads TGTGCCAGTAGTATCCAGGGGACAGGGCTACCCTACGAGCAGTACTTC. Translated: CASSIQGTGLPYEQYF. The V call is TRBV19, the J call TRBJ2-7, with 9 positions matching TRBD1. Unmatched junction bases numbered 8, after V lost 3 bases and J lost 2 bases. The CDR3 extends over 16 amino acids. The germline gives CDR1 LNHDA, CDR2 SQIVND (reference sequence).

J is TRBJ1-4 and V is TRBV9; 10 nucleotides agree with TRBD1. V trimming: 4 bases; J trimming: 11 bases; junction bases outside the gene matches: 11. This CDR3 contains 15 residues. The germline V gene encodes CDR1 SGDLS and CDR2 YYNGEE. The CDR3 loop is CASSTDRGPTGKLFF. The CDR3 DNA reads TGTGCCAGCAGCACAGACAGGGGGCCTACGGGGAAACTGTTTTTT.

The chain joins TRBV19 to TRBJ2-4; D is unclear. Germline lookup yields CDR1 LNHDA and CDR2 SQIVND (reference sequence). CDR3 length: 13 residues. The V gene lost 7 bases and the J gene lost 6 bases, with 13 bases spanning the gap. For the CDR3, the DNA is TGTGCCAGTAATGAAGGATTGGGAAACATTCAGTACTTC. Translating it yields CASNEGLGNIQYF.

The chain is built from TRBV4-2 and TRBJ2-3, with TRBD2 matching 7 bases. The J segment lost 4 bases and the V segment lost 0 bases, leaving 10 bases of the junction unmatched. Germline V CDR1 and CDR2: LGHNA, YNFKEQ. CDR3 length: 17 residues. CDR3 in DNA: TGTGCCAGCAGCCAAGAAAGGCGGGAGTCTTGGCCAGATACGCAGTATTTT. Translation: CASSQERRESWPDTQYF.

The chain joins TRBV19 to TRBJ2-5, with 10 bases that match TRBD2. Germline-derived CDR1 and CDR2 are LNHDA and SQIVND (reference sequence). This CDR3 is built from 13 residues. V shed 11 bases and J 5 bases; nucleotides not matched to a gene: 8. The DNA of the CDR3 is TGTGCCTCGAATTCGGGACTAGCGGAGACCCAGTACTTC. Translation gives CASNSGLAETQYF.

V is TRBV27 and J is TRBJ2-7; D might be TRBD2 (6 bases). Germline CDR1 reads MNHEY; CDR2 reads SMNVEV (reference sequence). Trimming stripped 6 bases from V and 7 bases from J, with 10 bases between. This CDR3 has 11 amino acids. CDR3: CASSDGGEQYF. Written as DNA, the CDR3 is TGTGCCAGCAGCGACGGAGGGGAGCAGTACTTC.

V and J are TRBV14 and TRBJ2-7; D is perhaps TRBD2 (5 bases). V lost 2 bases to trimming and J lost 4 bases, with 18 bases between them. This CDR3 is built from 16 residues. Germline V gives CDR1 SGHDN, CDR2 FVKESK. CDR3 nucleotides: TGTGCCAGCAGCCAACTGTCTTGGCAGGCGGGTTACGAGCAGTACTTC. It is translated as CASSQLSWQAGYEQYF.

V usage is TRBV14 and J usage is TRBJ2-7; D may be TRBD1 (5 bases). The V gene's germline CDR1 is SGHDN and CDR2 FVKESK. V lost 5 bases and J lost 2, with 10 bases in between. The CDR3 contains 13 residues. The CDR3 region is CASSKVRAYEQYF. As DNA, the CDR3 is TGTGCCAGCAGCAAGGTCAGGGCCTACGAGCAGTACTTC.

V gene TRBV12-5 combines with J gene TRBJ2-5; 8 bases align to TRBD1. Germline V gives CDR1 LGHNT, CDR2 FRNRAP. J gave up 5 bases and V 2 bases, and 19 bases lay outside the gene matches. The CDR3 sequence is 19 residues long. The CDR3 nucleotides are TGTGCTAGTGGTTTGCTCCAAGATGGTGTCGGACAGGGAAGGGAGACCCAGTACTTC. Translation gives CASGLLQDGVGQGRETQYF.

The V and J genes are TRBV27 and TRBJ2-5; D is ambiguous. Deletions cut 3 bases from V and 5 bases from J, with 10 bases between. The germline V gene encodes CDR1 MNHEY and CDR2 SMNVEV (reference sequence). The CDR3 contains 13 residues. The DNA for the CDR3 is TGTGCCAGCAGTTTCCCGGGTGGGGAGACCCAGTACTTC. Translated: CASSFPGGETQYF.

The chain joins TRBV14 to TRBJ1-2; 12 nucleotides match TRBD1. Losses at the gene ends were 3 bases for V and 7 bases for J; bases not matched to a gene: 9. CDR3 length: 16 amino acids. CDR1 and CDR2 from the germline V gene are SGHDN and FVKESK. CDR3 protein: CASSQLWGQGAPGYTF. The CDR3 coding sequence is TGTGCCAGCAGCCAGTTATGGGGACAGGGGGCGCCTGGCTACACCTTC.

This sequence joins TRBV2 and TRBJ2-5; D unresolved. The CDR3 sequence is 14 residues long. CDR1 is SNHLY and CDR2 is FYNNEI in the germline V gene. Trimming took 5 bases from V and 3 from J, leaving 13 bases between them. The CDR3 protein is CASSSPSPKETQYF. In nucleotides, the CDR3 is TGTGCCAGCAGTTCCCCGAGCCCAAAAGAGACCCAGTACTTC. Variable domain in full (rest from reference TRBV2 and TRBJ2-5): EPEVTQTPSHQVTQMGQEVILRCVPISNHLYFYWYRQILGQKVEFLVSFYNNEISEKSEIFDDQFSVERPDGSNFTLKIRSTKLEDSAMYFCASSSPSPKETQYFGPGTRLLVL.

V and J are TRBV18 and TRBJ2-4; possibly TRBD2 for D (5 bases). Germline V gives CDR1 KGHSH, CDR2 LQKENI. The CDR3 runs to 17 residues. V lost 3 bases and J lost 0, with 15 bases in between. The CDR3 sequence: CASSPARTSLAKNIQYF. As DNA, the CDR3 is TGTGCCAGCTCACCTGCCCGGACTTCCCTAGCCAAAAACATTCAGTACTTC.

The V gene is TRBV19, the J gene TRBJ2-5, with D maybe TRBD2 (6 bases). The germline V and J ends were trimmed by 10 bases and 2 bases, with 14 bases remaining between them. Germline V gene lookup returns CDR1 LNHDA and CDR2 SQIVND (reference sequence). This CDR3 comprises 13 residues. CDR3 in amino acids: CATSPGTQETQYF. In DNA, the CDR3 is TGTGCCACTTCCCCCGGGACTCAAGAGACCCAGTACTTC.

This clone was found once. The chain uses TRBV5-1 and TRBJ1-1, with TRBD1 matching over 7 bases. The trim removed 1 base at V and 8 bases at J, leaving 8 bases unmatched. The germline V gene has CDR1 SGHRS and CDR2 YFSETQ. CDR3 length: 14 amino acids. This CDR3 is CASSLFEGGTEAFF. CDR3 coding DNA: TGCGCCAGCAGCTTGTTTGAAGGGGGCACAGAAGCTTTCTTT.

The rearrangement links TRBV28 to TRBJ1-2, with D possibly being TRBD1 (6 bases). V dropped 4 bases and J dropped 3 bases, with 15 bases sitting between them. The V gene's germline CDR1 is MDHEN and CDR2 SYDVKM. The CDR3 is made up of 15 amino acids. CDR3 protein: CASSSQSTGYYGYTF. The CDR3, as DNA: TGTGCCAGCAGTTCACAATCTACAGGGTACTATGGCTACACCTTC.

The gene calls are TRBV25-1 and TRBJ2-7; D may be TRBD1 (6 bases). Germline V gene data show CDR1 as MGHDK and CDR2 as SYGVNS. CDR3 length equals 12 residues. V lost 10 bases and J 4 bases, leaving 14 bases between the germline ends. The CDR3 region is CATGSRGYEQYF. The DNA for the CDR3 is TGTGCCACCGGGTCCAGGGGTTACGAGCAGTACTTC.

The chain has TRBV19 and TRBJ2-1; the D gene is possibly TRBD2 (6 bases). Germline CDR1 and CDR2: LNHDA and SQIVND (reference sequence). Trimming stripped 9 bases from V and 10 bases from J, with 19 bases between. This CDR3 region has 13 residues. CDR3 coding DNA: TGTGCCAGCGCCAGACTAGACACAATGGAGCAGTTCTTC. It translates to CASARLDTMEQFF.

This sequence joins TRBV7-9 and TRBJ1-1, with D hard to call. This CDR3 has 10 amino acids. The V end was cut by 4 bases, the J end by 5 bases, with 2 bases between. From germline, CDR1 is SEHNR and CDR2 FQNEAQ (reference sequence). The CDR3 DNA follows: TGTGCCAGCAGCTCAACTGAAGCTTTCTTT. Amino acid sequence: CASSSTEAFF. The whole variable domain, filled in from reference TRBV7-9 and TRBJ1-1, reads DTGVSQNPRHKITKRGQNVTFRCDPISEHNRLYWYRQTLGQGPEFLTYFQNEAQLEKSRLLSDRFSAERPKGSFSTLEIQRTEQGDSAMYLCASSSTEAFFGQGTRLTVV.